The rows below give T cell receptor beta chains drawn from one sample of a study of shared clonotypes between healthy human individuals. The method was immunoSEQ multiplex PCR; TCRdb's version includes in-frame clones alone and lacks a portion of them. The table shows millions of clones, with 90% to 95% occurring only once. Sequences were obtained from naive CD4+ T cells from PBMCs. All receptors derive from a young man in good health. Some clones in this sample may be carry-over from other donors' samples. CDR3s leave out the opening cysteine and the closing phenylalanine or tryptophan. Clone size is shown for a subset of rows, as once, few, many or a class of expanded clone.

clone_size	v_call	j_call	cdr3_aa
-	TRBV27	TRBJ1-4	ATRRQGTTNEKLF
-	TRBV5-6	TRBJ2-6	ASSSGGANVLT
-	TRBV28	TRBJ1-2	ASSLRTGFNYGYT
-	TRBV7-9	TRBJ1-6	ASSSIDSPLH
-	TRBV28	TRBJ1-6	ASRIVGGQSPLH
-	TRBV5-1	TRBJ2-6	ASSLDPQGAGANVLT
-	TRBV25-1	TRBJ2-7	ASSEPGARYEQY
-	TRBV18	TRBJ2-1	ASSPPAGRYEQF
-	TRBV7-2	TRBJ1-5	ASSSQFNQPQH
-	TRBV5-1	TRBJ2-7	ASSSPGLYYEQY
-	TRBV2	TRBJ2-5	ASSEEGPGETQY
-	TRBV11-3	TRBJ2-2	ASSTGDTGELF
-	TRBV4-3	TRBJ1-4	ASSHGDRREEKLF
-	TRBV2	TRBJ1-1	ASRYTRGGDTEAF
-	TRBV6-6	TRBJ2-1	ASSLRDGSSYNEQF
once	TRBV27	TRBJ2-3	ASSNPPDRMIHTDTQY
-	TRBV5-6	TRBJ2-7	ASSLFPIYEQY
-	TRBV7-9	TRBJ2-1	ASSSATGSSYNEQF
-	TRBV7-8	TRBJ2-1	ASSKLLGGDHNEQF
-	TRBV11-2	TRBJ1-4	ASSLEQGNRYEKLF
-	TRBV7-6	TRBJ2-3	ASSLGTSVNTDTQY
-	TRBV25-1	TRBJ2-7	ASSGRDEQY
-	TRBV4-1	TRBJ2-7	ASSQPQGTPYEQY
-	TRBV6-1	TRBJ2-4	ASSETQKNIQY
-	TRBV6-6	TRBJ1-1	ASSYSEGPWGAF
-	TRBV29-1	-	SVGRTGDEQY
-	TRBV10-3	TRBJ2-3	AISATGVSTDTQY